This T cell receptor (beta chain) was observed in a study of blood T cell repertoires in COVID-19. Across the whole study: Samples representing acute and convalescent COVID-19 were sourced from the United States, Italy and Spain.

Deletions cut 2 bases from V and 2 bases from J, with 9 bases between. Germline CDR1 SNHLY, CDR2 FYNNEI. The CDR3 extends over 15 amino acids. The repertoire was sequenced with immunoSEQ multiplex PCR; TCRdb's copy has only in-frame clones and lacks some. In the table there are more than 200,000 clones, 65% to 90% of which are singletons. This clone was observed once. Sequencing was performed on peripheral blood. The chain couples TRBV2 to TRBJ1-4, with TRBD1 as a possible D gene (5 bases). This receptor was identified in a man aged 30-40 years with active or convalescent COVID-19. The CDR3 reads CASSETGVTNEKLFF. CDR3 nucleotide sequence: TGTGCCAGCAGTGAAACGGGGGTGACTAATGAAAAACTGTTTTTT.